The 8 T cell receptor beta chains below all came from one sample that was sequenced in a study of shared clonotypes between healthy human individuals. Profiling relied on immunoSEQ multiplex PCR, and the TCRdb table lists in-frame clones only, not all of them. The data show a few hundred thousand clones, around 81% seen once. Material: PBMCs. These receptors all come from a woman aged 40 to 55 in good health. Some clones in this sample may be carry-over from other donors' samples.

The CDR3 sequence: CASQIAGGLVGGELFF. DNA for the CDR3: TGTGCCAGCCAGATAGCGGGAGGCTTGGTTGGCGGGGAGCTGTTTTTT. The chain carries TRBV7-9 and TRBJ2-2, with 10 bases matching TRBD2. V lost 8 bases to trimming and J lost 7 bases; unmatched junction nucleotides: 13. Germline lookup yields CDR1 SEHNR and CDR2 FQNEAQ (reference sequence). This CDR3 region has 16 residues.

With respect to this clone: It may be a read error: a sequence one base away is much more abundant. The sample has other DNA sequences that encode this CDR3 too. The rearrangement joins TRBV6-5 to TRBJ1-1, with TRBD1 identical over 9 bases. V lost 5 bases, J lost 5 bases, and 3 bases stayed unmatched. The CDR3 contains 13 residues. CDR1 and CDR2 from the germline V gene are MNHEY and SVGAGI. CDR3 loop: CASSQDRGTEAFF. CDR3 DNA sequence: TGTGCCAGCAGTCAGGACAGGGGAACTGAAGCTTTCTTT.

This chain's CDR3 is CASSFSGDLTDTQYF. Written as DNA, the CDR3 is TGCGCCAGCAGCTTTAGCGGGGATCTCACAGATACGCAGTATTTT. The rearrangement joins TRBV5-1 to TRBJ2-3, with TRBD2 identical over 8 bases. Per the germline V gene, CDR1 is SGHRS and CDR2 is YFSETQ. Germline trimming cut 2 bases from V and 2 bases from J; bases unmatched to any gene: 4. This CDR3 is built from 15 residues.

The rearrangement links TRBV27 to TRBJ1-2; D is unclear. Germline V gene lookup returns CDR1 MNHEY and CDR2 SMNVEV (reference sequence). The length of the CDR3 is 17 residues. Trimming cost V 0 bases and J 2 bases, with 16 bases left between them. The CDR3 nucleotides read TGTGCCAGCAGTTTATCGCTCGCGGTCATCGTAAACTATGGCTACACCTTC. This gives the protein CASSLSLAVIVNYGYTF.

As regards this clone: Other DNA sequences in this sample translate to the same CDR3. This sequence joins TRBV5-4 and TRBJ1-4, with 8 positions matching TRBD1. Looked up from germline, CDR1 is SGHNT and CDR2 is YYREEE (reference sequence). The CDR3 spans 14 residues. V lost 5 bases and J lost 4; bases outside the gene matches: 4. CDR3 amino acids: CASSLDRGNEKLFF. Written as DNA, the CDR3 is TGTGCCAGCAGTTTAGACAGGGGTAATGAAAAACTGTTTTTT.

This chain links TRBV7-9 with TRBJ2-7; 13 bases line up with TRBD2. The germline V gene has CDR1 SEHNR and CDR2 FQNEAQ (reference sequence). Trimming cost V 3 bases and J 9 bases; bases outside gene matches: 11. CDR3 size: 16 residues. CDR3: CASSLAPLAGGRGQYF. CDR3 coding DNA: TGTGCCAGCAGCTTGGCCCCACTAGCGGGAGGGCGAGGGCAGTACTTC.

The rearrangement uses TRBV16 and TRBJ1-2; TRBD1 is a possible D gene (5 bases). The V end lost 4 bases, the J end lost 6 bases, and 9 bases lay between the germline ends. This CDR3 region has 12 residues. Germline loops: CDR1 KGHSY, CDR2 FQNENV. The CDR3 DNA reads TGTGCCAGCAGCCTCAGGGTTCATGGCTACACCTTC. This sequence encodes CASSLRVHGYTF.

The chain carries TRBV10-2 and TRBJ2-7; TRBD2 agrees at 7 bases. The V gene end was trimmed by 8 bases and the J gene end by 4 bases; junction bases not matched to a gene: 14. Germline V lookup: CDR1 WSHSY, CDR2 SAAADI. CDR3 length equals 15 residues. In nucleotides, the CDR3 is TGCGCCAGCCCCGAACCGGGACTAACCCGTTACGAGCAGTACTTC. Residues: CASPEPGLTRYEQYF.